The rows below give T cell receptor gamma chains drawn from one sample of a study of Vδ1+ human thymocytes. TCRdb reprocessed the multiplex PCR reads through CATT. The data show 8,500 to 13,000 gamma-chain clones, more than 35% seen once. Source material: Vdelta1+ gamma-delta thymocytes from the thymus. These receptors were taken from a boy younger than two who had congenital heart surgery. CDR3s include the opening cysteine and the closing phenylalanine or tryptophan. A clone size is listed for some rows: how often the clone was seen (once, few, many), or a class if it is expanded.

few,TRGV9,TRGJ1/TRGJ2,TGTGCCTTGACATGGAATGGAAAGAAACTCTTT,CALTWNGKKLF
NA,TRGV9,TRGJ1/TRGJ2,TGTGCCTTGTGGGAGGTGCAGAGGGATTATTATAAGAAACTCTTT,CALWEVQRDYYKKLF
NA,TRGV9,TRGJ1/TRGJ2,TGTGCCTTGTGGGATCTTAATTATAAGAAACTCTTT,CALWDLNYKKLF
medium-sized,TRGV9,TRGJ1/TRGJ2,TGTGCCTTGTGGGAGGTGAATTATAAGAAACTCTTT,CALWEVNYKKLF
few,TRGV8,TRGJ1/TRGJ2,TGTGCCACCTGGGATCGATATAAGAAACTCTTT,CATWDRYKKLF
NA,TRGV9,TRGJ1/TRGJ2,TGTGCCTTGTGGGAGGTGCAGAGAAACGATAAGAAACTCTTT,CALWEVQRNDKKLF
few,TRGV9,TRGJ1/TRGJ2,TGTGCCTTGTGGGAGGTCGATAAGAATTATTATAAGAAACTCTTT,CALWEVDKNYYKKLF
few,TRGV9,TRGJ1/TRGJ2,TGTGCCTTGTGGGAGCTACCCGATTATAAGAAACTCTTT,CALWELPDYKKLF
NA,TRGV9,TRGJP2,TGTGCCTTGTGGGAGGGAAACAGTAGTGATTGGATCAAGACGTTT,CALWEGNSSDWIKTF
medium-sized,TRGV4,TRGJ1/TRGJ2,TGTGCCACCTGGGATGGTTATTATAAGAAACTCTTT,CATWDGYYKKLF
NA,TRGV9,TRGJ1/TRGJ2,TGTGCCTTGTGGGAGCAGACTCCGATAGGCCGTAAGAAACTCTTT,CALWEQTPIGRKKLF
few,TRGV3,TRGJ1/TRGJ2,TGTGCCACCTGGGATGGGCCGAGGTATAAGAAACTCTTT,CATWDGPRYKKLF
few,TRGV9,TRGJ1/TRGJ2,TGTGCCTTGTGGGAGGACTTCAATCTGTATTATAAGAAACTCTTT,CALWEDFNLYYKKLF
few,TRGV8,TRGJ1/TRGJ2,TGTGCCACCTGGGCGCCTCATACGAAACTCTTT,CATWAPHTKLF
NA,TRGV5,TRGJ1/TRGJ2,TGTGCCACCTGGGACAGGCGTCGGTATAAGAAACTCTTT,CATWDRRRYKKLF
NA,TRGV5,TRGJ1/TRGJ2,TGTGCCACCTGGAAGTATTATAAGAAACTCTTT,CATWKYYKKLF
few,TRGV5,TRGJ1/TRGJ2,TGTGCCACCTGGGACAGGCCCAATAAGAAACTCTTT,CATWDRPNKKLF
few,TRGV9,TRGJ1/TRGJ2,TGTGCCTTGTGGGAGGTGCGAGAAGACTATAAGAAACTCTTT,CALWEVREDYKKLF
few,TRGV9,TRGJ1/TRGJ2,TGTGCCTTGTGGGAGGTGCATACGGGGTTGAAGAAACTCTTT,CALWEVHTGLKKLF
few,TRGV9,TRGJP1,TGTGCCTTGTGGGAGGTCACTGGTTGGTTCAAGATATTT,CALWEVTGWFKIF
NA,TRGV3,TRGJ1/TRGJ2,TGTGCCACCTGGGACAGGCCATCCCCTTCGAATTATTATAAGAAACTCTTT,CATWDRPSPSNYYKKLF
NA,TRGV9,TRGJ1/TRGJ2,TGTGCCTTGTGGGAGGTGGAACGTAAGAAACTCTTT,CALWEVERKKLF
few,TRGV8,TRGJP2,TGTGCCACCTGGGAATATAGTAGTGATTGGATCAAGACGTTT,CATWEYSSDWIKTF
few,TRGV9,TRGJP,TGTGCCTTGTGGGAGGTCGCACAAGAGTTGGGCAAAAAAATCAAGGTATTT,CALWEVAQELGKKIKVF
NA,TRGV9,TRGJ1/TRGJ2,TGTGCCTTGTGGGAGCCCGCAGGAGGGTATTATAAGAAACTCTTT,CALWEPAGGYYKKLF
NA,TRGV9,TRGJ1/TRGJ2,TGTGCCACCTGGGACAGAAGCCCGTTGAATTATTATAAGAAACTCTTT,CATWDRSPLNYYKKLF
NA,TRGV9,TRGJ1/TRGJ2,TGTGCCTTGTGGGAGTATAGTTATTATAAGAAACTCTTT,CALWEYSYYKKLF